This T cell receptor beta chain emerged from a study of cytomegalovirus exposure and HLA in healthy donors. Whole-study findings and limits: There was a cluster of highly shared sequence variants that was likely a sequencing artifact.

The trim removed 4 bases at V and 1 base at J, leaving 5 bases unmatched. The CDR3 is 16 residues long. CDR1 is SGHNT, CDR2 YYREEE, per germline (reference sequence). Comments on this clone: Antigen specificity is unknown.

It was with 60 Vbeta and 13 Jbeta primers that the PCR ran. Per the study methods: In a later analysis, of tens of millions of unique beta chains, roughly 10 million appeared in at least two donors. Some clones are missing from TCRdb's copy, which holds only in-frame ones; the method was immunoSEQ multiplex PCR. The DNA gave D and trimming, while V, J and clone size come from that table. The table has 120,000 to 150,000 clones, around 82% seen once. Sequencing used PBMCs. V is TRBV5-4 and J is TRBJ2-5; 12 bases are shared with TRBD2. This clonotype originated in a man between 18 and 29 years old in good health and CMV-seropositive. The CDR3 protein is CASSLAGGGGQETQYF. CDR3 nucleotides: TGTGCCAGCAGCCTAGCGGGGGGGGGAGGCCAAGAGACCCAGTACTTC.